One sample yielded the 10 T cell receptor beta chains listed below, sequenced in a study of T-cell memory formation after mild COVID-19. TCRdb called the 5' RACE reads again in MiXCR, with one record for every CDR3 protein. The table shows about 610,000 distinct CDR3 sequences, with around a sixth occurring only once. Sequencing was carried out using PBMCs or a T cell subset sorted from them (not recorded which). The receptors were sampled from an adult woman who had mild COVID-19 (a few samples of this study predate the infection). Cell type and time point are not known.

The chain carries TRBV7-2 and TRBJ2-2; 10 positions match TRBD2. The V gene end was trimmed by 7 bases and the J gene end by 5 bases; junction bases not matched to a gene: 10. CDR1 is SGHTA, CDR2 FQGNSA, per germline. The CDR3 length is 16 residues. For the CDR3, the DNA is TGTGCCAGCACCCTCGCTAGCGGGAGTACGACCGGGGAGCTGTTTTTT. It translates to CASTLASGSTTGELFF.

This clonotype was seen a few times. The chain carries TRBV12-3 or TRBV12-4 and TRBJ1-3; unclear D gene. There are 12 residues in the CDR3. V was trimmed by 4 bases and J by 8 bases, leaving 9 bases between them. The DNA for the CDR3 is TGTGCCAGCAGTTCCCGGAGTGACACCATATATTTT. It translates to CASSSRSDTIYF.

This clonotype was counted only a few times. Here the CDR3 DNA reads TGCAGCGCGCGACCCCGGACTGGTGCCACAGATACGCAGTATTTT. It is translated as CSARPRTGATDTQYF. V usage is TRBV29-1 and J usage is TRBJ2-3, with a possible D match to TRBD2 (5 bases). Germline V gene data show CDR1 as SQVTM and CDR2 as ANQGSEA. Trimming stripped 7 bases from V and 2 bases from J, with 19 bases between. This CDR3 is 15 amino acids long.

The rearrangement joins TRBV6-2 or TRBV6-3 to TRBJ1-3, with D maybe TRBD1 (5 bases). Trimming removed 8 bases at V and 0 bases at J, with 17 bases between. CDR3 length: 16 amino acids. Looked up from germline, CDR1 is MNHEY and CDR2 is SVGEGT. This chain's CDR3 is CASCFSGASSGNTIYF. The CDR3 DNA follows: TGTGCCAGCTGTTTTTCTGGGGCAAGCTCTGGAAACACCATATATTTT.

The V gene is TRBV20-1, the J gene TRBJ2-3, with 14 bases matching TRBD2. The CDR3 has 15 amino acids. Per germline, CDR1 DFQATT and CDR2 SNEGSKA (reference sequence). The V and J ends lost 6 bases and 4 bases, in that order; junction bases with no gene match: 6. The CDR3 DNA is TGCAGTGCCATACGACTAGCGGGGGGGGCAGATACGCAGTATTTT. Protein sequence: CSAIRLAGGADTQYF.

This clonotype has a handful of counts. This rearrangement joins TRBV13 to TRBJ2-7; 8 nucleotides align to TRBD2. This CDR3 contains 15 residues. Looked up from germline, CDR1 is PRHDT and CDR2 is FYEKMQ (reference sequence). J gave up 5 bases and V 3 bases, and 9 bases lay outside the gene matches. The CDR3 DNA reads TGTGCCAGCAGCTTCCCGGGACTAGACGTCCACGAGCAGTACTTC. Protein: CASSFPGLDVHEQYF.

V is TRBV20-1 and J is TRBJ1-1; D uncertain. Germline V gene sequence: CDR1 DFQATT, CDR2 SNEGSKA (reference sequence). V lost 4 bases and J 4 bases, leaving 7 bases between the germline ends. The CDR3 has 11 amino acids. The CDR3 DNA sequence: TGCAGTGCTATTTGGGGCACTGAAGCTTTCTTT. Translating gives CSAIWGTEAFF.

The chain carries TRBV12-3 or TRBV12-4 and TRBJ2-7; no definite D call. Deletions cut 3 bases from V and 2 bases from J, with 11 bases between. The CDR3 length is 14 residues. CDR3: CASSLLGRPYEQYF. The CDR3 DNA sequence: TGTGCCAGCAGTTTGCTCGGCAGACCCTACGAGCAGTACTTC.

The chain combines TRBV7-9 with TRBJ2-1, with D maybe TRBD1 (6 bases). CDR3 length: 15 residues. Germline V gene data show CDR1 as SEHNR and CDR2 as FQNEAQ (reference sequence). V lost 2 bases to trimming and J lost 5 bases, with 13 bases between them. The CDR3: CASSLLGGIDNEQFF. The DNA of the CDR3 is TGTGCCAGCAGCTTATTAGGGGGAATCGACAATGAGCAGTTCTTC. Filled out from reference TRBV7-9 and TRBJ2-1, the complete variable domain reads DTGVSQNPRHKITKRGQNVTFRCDPISEHNRLYWYRQTLGQGPEFLTYFQNEAQLEKSRLLSDRFSAERPKGSFSTLEIQRTEQGDSAMYLCASSLLGGIDNEQFFGPGTRLTVL.

This clonotype came up a few times. The rearrangement joins TRBV15 to TRBJ2-1; D not certain. From germline, CDR1 is LNHNV and CDR2 YYDKDF (reference sequence). Trimming left V 7 bases short and J 4 bases short, with 20 bases between. The CDR3 spans 16 residues. CDR3 sequence: CATTATEQTLYNEQFF. CDR3 bases: TGTGCCACCACGGCCACAGAGCAAACCCTATACAATGAGCAGTTCTTC. The whole variable domain, filled in from reference TRBV15 and TRBJ2-1, reads DAMVIQNPRYQVTQFGKPVTLSCSQTLNHNVMYWYQQKSSQAPKLLFHYYDKDFNNEADTPDNFQSRRPNTSFCFLDIRSPGLGDTAMYLCATTATEQTLYNEQFFGPGTRLTVL.